This T cell receptor beta chain originates from a study of blood T cells in healthy people across ages. V lost 4 bases and J lost 9, with 10 bases in between. CDR3 length equals 12 residues. CDR1 is MNHEY and CDR2 is SVGAGI in the germline V gene. General observations from the study: Naive T cell percentage and TCR beta diversity correlated strongly. Among long-lived donors, naive CD4+ cells were more numerous and diversity higher than in aged donors.

Donors gave 8 to 10 milliliters of peripheral blood apiece. Details on this clonotype: Its antigen remains unidentified.

The second PCR ran roughly 6 to 11 cycles with a sample-barcoded 5' primer and J-beta primers. In TCRdb, the 5' RACE reads were re-called with MiXCR into one record per CDR3 protein. There are about 640,000 distinct CDR3 sequences in the sample; roughly 50% occur only once, and approximately 40% lies in the top ten. The sequence came from a man in his sixties in good health. The chain recombines TRBV6-5 with TRBJ2-1; D might be TRBD1 or TRBD2, each matching 5 bases. Sequenced material: blood. The DNA of the CDR3 is TGTGCCAGCAGTTGGAATGGGGGTGAGCAGTTCTTC. Residues: CASSWNGGEQFF.